One sample yielded the 18 T cell receptor beta chains listed below, sequenced in a study of monozygotic twins with inflammatory bowel disease. TCRdb reprocessed the 5' RACE reads and stores each CDR3 protein as one record, lacking DNA. This sample's clone table lists approximately 330,000 distinct CDR3 sequences. Input material: blood. These receptors all stem from a human donor with ulcerative colitis or Crohn's disease, or a healthy co-twin of an affected twin (not recorded which).

This sequence joins TRBV19 and TRBJ1-5; TCRdb's D call, TRBD1, is unchecked because there is no DNA. CDR3 length: 18 residues. Germline CDR1 is LNHDA and CDR2 is SQIVND (reference sequence). CDR3 sequence reads: CASSILPPGINPEQPQHF.

The chain combines TRBV28 with TRBJ2-2. The CDR3 spans 15 residues. The V gene's germline CDR1 is MDHEN and CDR2 SYDVKM. CDR3 region: CASSFRGRNTGELFF.

The genes are TRBV29-1 and TRBJ2-3. Per the germline V gene, CDR1 is SQVTM and CDR2 is ANQGSEA. The CDR3 runs to 11 residues. CDR3 sequence: CSVAVVDTQYF.

This rearrangement joins TRBV7-2 to TRBJ1-4. The germline CDR1 and CDR2 sequences are SGHTA and FQGNSA. CDR3 length: 15 residues. CDR3 amino acids: CASSLRGRANEKLFF.

This chain connects TRBV5-1 to TRBJ2-5; TCRdb selects TRBD2, and the lack of DNA leaves this call unchecked. The CDR3 length is 17 residues. Germline V gene sequence: CDR1 SGHRS, CDR2 YFSETQ. CDR3 protein: CASSWKTSGADQETQYF.

This chain uses TRBV5-6 with TRBJ1-6; checking the TCRdb D call of TRBD1 is not possible without DNA. Per germline, CDR1 SGHDT and CDR2 YYEEEE. The CDR3 is made up of 16 amino acids. The CDR3 loop reads CASSTSGSSYNSPLHF. The variable domain in full, with the rest retrieved from reference TRBV5-6 and TRBJ1-6, is DAGVTQSPTHLIKTRGQQVTLRCSPKSGHDTVSWYQQALGQGPQFIFQYYEEEERQRGNFPDRFSGHQFPNYSSELNVNALLLGDSALYLCASSTSGSSYNSPLHFGNGTRLTVT.

The rearrangement uses TRBV14 and TRBJ2-7. The CDR3 is 16 residues long. Looked up from germline, CDR1 is SGHDN and CDR2 is FVKESK. CDR3 sequence reads: CASSQFPLEGPYEQYF. Full variable domain (rest looked up from reference TRBV14 and TRBJ2-7): EAGVTQFPSHSVIEKGQTVTLRCDPISGHDNLYWYRRVMGKEIKFLLHFVKESKQDESGMPNNRFLAERTGGTYSTLKVQPAELEDSGVYFCASSQFPLEGPYEQYFGPGTRLTVT.

The V call is TRBV20-1, the J call TRBJ2-2; no DNA is available, so the TRBD1 call from TCRdb remains unchecked. Germline V gene sequence: CDR1 DFQATT, CDR2 SNEGSKA (reference sequence). This CDR3 has 12 residues. CDR3 loop: CSAISQGGELFF.

V usage is TRBV10-3 and J usage is TRBJ1-3; checking the TCRdb D call of TRBD1 is not possible without DNA. The length of the CDR3 is 13 residues. CDR1 and CDR2 (germline): ENHRY, SYGVKD. This CDR3 is CAIGQNSGNTIYF.

V and J are TRBV5-1 and TRBJ1-1; TCRdb gives TRBD1 as the D gene, but with no DNA this cannot be confirmed. This CDR3 is built from 13 residues. Germline loops: CDR1 SGHRS, CDR2 YFSETQ. Here the CDR3 reads CASSPPTTAEAFF.

CDR3 amino acids: CASRLQGQPQHF. The chain recombines TRBV6-1 with TRBJ1-5; TCRdb selects TRBD1, and the lack of DNA leaves this call unchecked. The germline V gene encodes CDR1 MNHNS and CDR2 SASEGT. The CDR3 extends over 12 amino acids.

V is TRBV5-1 and J is TRBJ2-7; the D gene TCRdb calls, TRBD1, cannot be checked with no DNA. Germline CDR1 reads SGHRS; CDR2 reads YFSETQ. The CDR3 is 15 amino acids. The CDR3 is CASSSGTGPTYEQNF. Variable domain in full (rest from reference TRBV5-1 and TRBJ2-7): KAGVTQTPRYLIKTRGQQVTLSCSPISGHRSVSWYQQTPGQGLQFLFEYFSETQRNKGNFPGRFSGRQFSNSRSEMNVSTLELGDSALYLCASSSGTGPTYEQNFGPGTRLTVT.

V usage is TRBV6-1 and J usage is TRBJ2-1. CDR1 is MNHNS, CDR2 SASEGT, per germline. CDR3 length: 13 amino acids. CDR3 protein: CASSEVLEAEQFF.

This rearrangement joins TRBV5-1 to TRBJ1-1; the D call of TRBD1 rests on TCRdb alone, since no DNA is present to check it. The CDR3 sequence is 15 residues long. From germline, CDR1 is SGHRS and CDR2 YFSETQ. The CDR3: CASSLEQGENTEAFF.

The chain employs TRBV2 and TRBJ2-7; TCRdb names TRBD2, which stays unverified in the absence of DNA. This CDR3 is 15 amino acids long. CDR1 is SNHLY and CDR2 is FYNNEI in the germline V gene. The CDR3 loop reads CASRIRGRESYEQYF.

V and J are TRBV3-1 and TRBJ2-1; the TCRdb call, TRBD2, lacks DNA for checking. Looked up from germline, CDR1 is LGHDT and CDR2 is YNNKEL (reference sequence). The length of the CDR3 is 15 residues. CDR3 loop: CASSQDGTSGDEQFF.

The genes are TRBV27 and TRBJ2-2; TCRdb calls TRBD1, which cannot be checked without DNA. CDR3 length: 17 amino acids. Per the germline V gene, CDR1 is MNHEY and CDR2 is SMNVEV (reference sequence). Here the CDR3 reads CASSLLRLGQPSGELFF.

The V and J genes are TRBV5-8 and TRBJ1-5; the D call of TRBD1 rests on TCRdb alone, since no DNA is present to check it. The CDR3 length is 15 residues. Germline assignment: CDR1 SGHTS and CDR2 YDEGEE. CDR3 region: CASSPTRGGNQPQHF.